These 11 T cell receptor beta chains originate from one sample sequenced in a study of glioma-infiltrating T cells after dendritic cell vaccination. Time point specified: after dendritic cell vaccination, including at tumor progression/relapse. Clones were sequenced by immunoSEQ multiplex PCR, and TCRdb holds only the in-frame ones, with some missing. The table has roughly 85,000 clones, approximately 81% seen once; the top ten hold over 6.5%. Material: blood, obtained after dendritic cell vaccination. These receptors were obtained from a human donor with glioblastoma.

This clone was seen a handful of times. V usage is TRBV19 and J usage is TRBJ1-2; weak D call: TRBD1 (6 bases). V gave up 4 bases and J gave up 8 bases, with 17 bases separating them. Per germline, CDR1 LNHDA and CDR2 SQIVND (reference sequence). The CDR3 covers 14 residues. CDR3 sequence reads: CASSTFGGALGYTF. CDR3 nucleotide sequence: TGTGCCAGTAGTACGTTTGGGGGGGCTCTCGGCTACACCTTC.

This chain uses TRBV10-3 with TRBJ1-1; possibly TRBD1 for D (6 bases). Germline V gene data show CDR1 as ENHRY and CDR2 as SYGVKD. The CDR3 consists of 12 residues. V lost 2 bases to trimming and J lost 9 bases, with 10 bases between them. CDR3 amino acids: CAISETDRQAFF. The CDR3 region has the DNA TGTGCCATCAGTGAGACCGACAGGCAAGCTTTCTTT.

The chain recombines TRBV27 with TRBJ2-1, with a possible D match to TRBD2 (6 bases). Germline V gives CDR1 MNHEY, CDR2 SMNVEV (reference sequence). CDR3 length: 16 residues. Trimming cost V 1 base and J 0 bases, with 10 bases left between them. The CDR3 DNA reads TGTGCCAGCAGTTTATGGGGCGGGGTCTCCTACAATGAGCAGTTCTTC. Its protein product is CASSLWGGVSYNEQFF.

The chain combines TRBV7-9 with TRBJ2-1; 7 bases are a match to TRBD1. J gave up 8 bases and V 5 bases, and 9 bases lay outside the gene matches. The length of the CDR3 is 14 residues. CDR1 SEHNR and CDR2 FQNEAQ come from the germline V gene (reference sequence). The CDR3 coding sequence is TGTGCCAGCAGCCTAACACAGGGGTCCGATGAGCAGTTCTTC. Translating gives CASSLTQGSDEQFF.

V is TRBV28 and J is TRBJ2-1, with 8 bases matching TRBD2. Germline lookup yields CDR1 MDHEN and CDR2 SYDVKM. The trim removed 1 base at V and 4 bases at J, leaving 6 bases unmatched. The CDR3 consists of 16 residues. The CDR3 DNA reads TGTGCCAGCAGTTTATTCGGTACTAGCGGTTACAATGAGCAGTTCTTC. Its translation: CASSLFGTSGYNEQFF.

The chain links TRBV5-4 to TRBJ1-3; D remains ambiguous. The CDR3 has 15 amino acids. Looked up from germline, CDR1 is SGHNT and CDR2 is YYREEE (reference sequence). Between the trimmed V and J ends, which lost 9 bases and 0 bases, there was a span of 16 bases. CDR3 protein: CATGSGPSSGNTIYF. The CDR3 nucleotides are TGTGCCACCGGATCAGGTCCGAGCTCTGGAAACACCATATATTTT. Looking up the rest from reference TRBV5-4 and TRBJ1-3 gives the full variable domain: ETGVTQSPTHLIKTRGQQVTLRCSSQSGHNTVSWYQQALGQGPQFIFQYYREEENGRGNFPPRFSGLQFPNYSSELNVNALELDDSALYLCATGSGPSSGNTIYFGEGSWLTVV.

V and J are TRBV5-4 and TRBJ1-4; D gene uncertain. Germline CDR1 and CDR2: SGHNT and YYREEE (reference sequence). CDR3 length: 13 residues. V was shortened by 0 bases and J by 4 bases, with 4 bases between the two germline ends. CDR3 DNA: TGTGCCAGCAGCTTGGCCAGTAATGAAAAACTGTTTTTT. As protein: CASSLASNEKLFF.

V is TRBV11-2 and J is TRBJ1-3; no clear D. Trimming took off 1 base at V and 4 bases at J, with 5 bases between the two ends. CDR1 is SGHAT, CDR2 FQNNGV, per germline. The CDR3 length is 13 residues. CDR3 region: CASSLAGGNTIYF. The CDR3 nucleotides are TGTGCCAGCAGCTTAGCAGGAGGAAACACCATATATTTT.

The chain links TRBV6-5 to TRBJ2-3, with a possible D match to TRBD2 (6 bases). CDR1 and CDR2 (germline): MNHEY, SVGAGI. The CDR3 covers 16 residues. The ends were cut back, 0 bases at V and 3 bases at J, with 13 bases in the middle. CDR3 protein: CASSYSEGDGTDTQYF. CDR3 nucleotide sequence: TGTGCCAGCAGTTACTCGGAGGGAGATGGAACAGATACGCAGTATTTT.

CDR3: CASSLFTLYSGNTIYF. DNA for the CDR3: TGTGCCAGCAGCTTGTTTACCCTATACTCTGGAAACACCATATATTTT. The genes are TRBV5-6 and TRBJ1-3; D is unclear. Trimming took 1 base from V and 0 from J, leaving 11 bases between them. CDR1 and CDR2 from the germline V gene are SGHDT and YYEEEE. This CDR3 has 16 residues.

The V gene is TRBV19, the J gene TRBJ2-2; D is perhaps TRBD1 (6 bases). Germline V CDR1 and CDR2: LNHDA, SQIVND (reference sequence). The CDR3 contains 16 residues. V was pared by 4 bases and J by 6 bases, with 18 bases between. CDR3 sequence reads: CASSRKGPTGPGELFF. The CDR3 bases are TGTGCCAGTAGTAGAAAAGGTCCGACAGGCCCCGGGGAGCTGTTTTTT.